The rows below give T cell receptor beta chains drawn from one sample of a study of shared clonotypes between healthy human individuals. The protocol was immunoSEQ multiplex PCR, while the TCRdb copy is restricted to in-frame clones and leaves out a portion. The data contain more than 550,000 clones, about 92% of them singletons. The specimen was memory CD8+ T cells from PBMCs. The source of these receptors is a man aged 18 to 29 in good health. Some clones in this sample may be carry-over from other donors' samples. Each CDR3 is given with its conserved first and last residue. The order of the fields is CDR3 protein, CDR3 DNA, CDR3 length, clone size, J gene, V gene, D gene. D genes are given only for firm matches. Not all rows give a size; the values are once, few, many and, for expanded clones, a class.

CASSQGLGAFF	TGTGCCAGCAGCCAAGGCCTTGGAGCTTTCTTT	11	-	TRBJ1-1	TRBV6-1	-
CASDSPRFPLNEQFF	TGTGCCAGTGACAGTCCCCGTTTCCCTTTGAATGAGCAGTTCTTC	15	once	TRBJ2-1	TRBV28	-
CASSSSGTGPYYEQYF	TGCGCCAGCAGCTCTTCCGGGACTGGGCCCTACTACGAGCAGTACTTC	16	-	TRBJ2-7	TRBV5-1	-
CASSSRTGGTTNEKLFF	TGTGCCAGTAGCTCCAGGACAGGGGGGACAACTAATGAAAAACTGTTTTTT	17	many	TRBJ1-4	TRBV19	TRBD1
CASSSPLGQGSPDTQYF	TGTGCCAGCAGTTCTCCCCTCGGACAGGGTTCGCCAGATACGCAGTATTTT	17	once	TRBJ2-3	TRBV28	TRBD1
CASSSTAAPQETQYF	TGTGCCAGCAGCTCCACAGCGGCGCCCCAAGAGACCCAGTACTTC	15	-	TRBJ2-5	TRBV7-6	-
CASSFGQGPYEQYF	TGCGCCAGCAGCTTTGGACAGGGACCCTACGAGCAGTACTTC	14	-	TRBJ2-7	TRBV5-1	TRBD1
CASSLDRSDGYTF	TGTGCCAGCAGCTTGGACAGGTCCGATGGCTACACCTTC	13	-	TRBJ1-2	TRBV7-9	TRBD1
CASSFGVGYEQYF	TGTGCCAGCAGTTTTGGGGTGGGGTACGAGCAGTACTTC	13	-	TRBJ2-7	TRBV28	-
CASSERDRMNTEAFF	TGTGCCAGCAGTGAAAGGGACAGGATGAACACTGAAGCTTTCTTT	15	-	TRBJ1-1	TRBV25-1	TRBD1
CASSLGTSLSYEQYF	TGTGCCAGCAGTTTAGGGACTAGCCTCTCCTACGAGCAGTACTTC	15	-	TRBJ2-7	TRBV27	TRBD2
CASSWTGANVLTF	TGTGCCAGCAGCTGGACTGGGGCCAACGTCCTGACTTTC	13	once	TRBJ2-6	TRBV7-8	-
CASSESTRTGSSYEQYF	TGCGCCAGCAGTGAGTCGACCCGGACAGGGAGCTCCTACGAGCAGTACTTC	17	-	TRBJ2-7	TRBV10-2	TRBD1
CATSRARGDTGELFF	TGTGCCACCAGCAGAGCCAGGGGGGACACCGGGGAGCTGTTTTTT	15	once	TRBJ2-2	TRBV15	-
CASSLSGGGSFVFYEQYF	TGTGCCAGCAGTTTAAGCGGTGGTGGGTCTTTTGTATTCTACGAGCAGTACTTC	18	-	TRBJ2-7	TRBV27	-
CASSFGGSRTDTQYF	TGTGCCAGCAGCTTTGGGGGCAGCCGCACAGATACGCAGTATTTT	15	-	TRBJ2-3	TRBV11-3	-
CASSSPRRDPQETQYF	TGTGCCAGCAGCTCCCCCCGGCGGGACCCCCAAGAGACCCAGTACTTC	16	-	TRBJ2-5	TRBV7-9	-
CASSQRGGQQETQYF	TGCGCCAGCAGCCAACGGGGCGGGCAGCAAGAGACCCAGTACTTC	15	-	TRBJ2-5	TRBV4-1	-
CASSQGISYEQYF	TGCGCCAGCAGTCAAGGGATCTCCTACGAGCAGTACTTC	13	-	TRBJ2-7	TRBV23-1	-
CASSSTVGEQYF	TGTGCCAGCAGTTCGACGGTTGGCGAGCAGTACTTC	12	-	TRBJ2-7	TRBV27	-
CASMGRGSYEQYF	TGTGCCAGTATGGGACGGGGCTCCTACGAGCAGTACTTC	13	-	TRBJ2-7	TRBV19	-
CASSLTGPIPSYEQYF	TGTGCCAGCAGTTTGACAGGTCCCATTCCCTCCTACGAGCAGTACTTC	16	-	TRBJ2-7	TRBV27	-
CASTYPGAPWAYGYTF	TGTGCCAGCACCTACCCTGGGGCTCCATGGGCCTATGGCTACACCTTC	16	-	TRBJ1-2	TRBV13	-
CASSLVGTVVSYNEQFF	TGTGCCAGCAGCTTAGTTGGGACAGTAGTCTCCTACAATGAGCAGTTCTTC	17	-	TRBJ2-1	TRBV7-9	TRBD1
CASSFGVRSYEQYF	TGTGCCAGCAGTTTTGGTGTCAGATCCTACGAGCAGTACTTC	14	-	TRBJ2-7	TRBV27	-